A single sample gave rise to the 13 T cell receptor beta chains below, sequenced in a study of blood T cells in healthy people across ages. PCR was performed a second time for about 7 to 11 cycles using a sample-barcoded 5' primer and a J-beta primer mix. TCRdb fed the 5' RACE reads into MiXCR, producing one record per CDR3 protein. The sample includes fewer than 750,000 distinct CDR3 sequences, around 50% seen only once; the top ten take approximately 12%. Source material: blood. The receptor source for this set is a woman older than 75 in good health.

This clonotype showed up just once. This may be a read error, as it is one base from a much larger clone. V is TRBV7-2 and J is TRBJ2-3; D remains ambiguous. Germline CDR1 is SGHTA and CDR2 is FQGNSA. The CDR3 runs to 15 residues. This chain's CDR3 is CASSPVGQTTDTQNF. The CDR3 DNA reads TGTGCCAGCAGCCCCGTGGGTCAGACCACAGATACGCAGAATTTT.

The rearrangement uses TRBV6-1 and TRBJ1-2, with D maybe TRBD1 (5 bases). This CDR3 has 14 residues. V lost 7 bases and J 3 bases, leaving 15 bases between the germline ends. Germline V gene sequence: CDR1 MNHNS, CDR2 SASEGT. The CDR3 reads CASNAGTVYYGYTF. The CDR3 bases are TGTGCCAGCAATGCAGGGACGGTTTACTATGGCTACACCTTC.

This clonotype was counted ten times or more. The V gene is TRBV7-2, the J gene TRBJ2-3; no clear D. V was cut by 0 bases and J by 2 bases, with 6 bases left in between. Germline CDR1 and CDR2: SGHTA and FQGNSA. The CDR3 runs 14 residues. The CDR3 DNA sequence: TGTGCCAGCAGCTTAGCCAAGTACACAGATACGCAGTATTTT. Encoded protein: CASSLAKYTDTQYF.

This clonotype came up many times. The genes are TRBV10-3 and TRBJ2-3, with 7 bases aligning to TRBD2. The CDR3 has 15 amino acids. Germline V gene data show CDR1 as ENHRY and CDR2 as SYGVKD. The J segment lost 6 bases and the V segment lost 2 bases, leaving 8 bases of the junction unmatched. CDR3 nucleotides: TGTGCCATCAGTGAGAGCCTAGCGGATAGGGATACGCAGTATTTT. Protein: CAISESLADRDTQYF.

This clonotype has at least ten counts. This rearrangement joins TRBV5-1 to TRBJ1-6, with 7 bases aligning to TRBD1. J lost 8 bases, V lost 1 base, and 6 bases had no gene match. Germline V gene data show CDR1 as SGHRS and CDR2 as YFSETQ. This CDR3 spans 15 amino acids. The CDR3 DNA reads as TGCGCCAGCAGCTTGCGGGGACAGCCGGATTCACCCCTCCACTTT. It codes for CASSLRGQPDSPLHF.

This clonotype was observed a few times. The chain uses TRBV27 and TRBJ2-2, with D maybe TRBD1 (5 bases). Trimming shortened V by 3 bases and J by 7 bases, and 9 bases separated the two germline ends. Germline V CDR1 and CDR2: MNHEY, SMNVEV (reference sequence). This CDR3 is 13 amino acids long. The CDR3 is CASSFEQVGELFF. DNA of the CDR3: TGTGCCAGCAGTTTCGAACAGGTCGGGGAGCTGTTTTTT.

This chain links TRBV12-3 or TRBV12-4 with TRBJ2-3; D is unclear. Trimming shortened V by 8 bases and J by 4 bases, and 7 bases separated the two germline ends. CDR3 length: 11 residues. The CDR3 reads CASASADTQYF. The CDR3 DNA follows: TGTGCCAGCGCAAGCGCAGATACGCAGTATTTT.

CDR3 protein: CSATSGMNEQYF. The CDR3, as DNA: TGCAGTGCTACTAGCGGGATGAATGAGCAGTACTTC. This sequence joins TRBV20-1 and TRBJ2-5; 9 nucleotides align to TRBD2. This CDR3 has 12 residues. Germline assignment: CDR1 DFQATT and CDR2 SNEGSKA (reference sequence). The ends lost 4 bases at V and 11 bases at J; junction bases unmatched: 8.

This clonotype has ten or more counts. V and J are TRBV20-1 and TRBJ2-7, with D unresolved. The V gene lost 0 bases and the J gene lost 5 bases, with 14 bases spanning the gap. This CDR3 spans 14 amino acids. Germline V gives CDR1 DFQATT, CDR2 SNEGSKA (reference sequence). The CDR3 DNA is TGCAGTGCTAGAGATACGATTAGCTTCCACGAGCAGTACTTC. Translation: CSARDTISFHEQYF.

This chain links TRBV9 with TRBJ2-2; D not certain. The CDR3 runs 16 residues. The germline gives CDR1 SGDLS, CDR2 YYNGEE. Deletions cut 3 bases from V and 8 bases from J, with 20 bases between. CDR3 nucleotide sequence: TGTGCCAGCAGCGACCATCCACTGGTAAATAGAGGGGAGCTGTTTTTT. This translates into CASSDHPLVNRGELFF.

Regarding this clonotype: A much larger clone is a single base away; this may be a read error. The CDR3 reads CSAGDRATQPQHF. The CDR3 bases are TGCAGTGCTGGGGACAGGGCGACTCAGCCCCAGCATTTT. V is TRBV20-1 and J is TRBJ1-5; 9 nucleotides align to TRBD1. This CDR3 region has 13 residues. J lost 6 bases, V lost 5 bases, and 5 bases had no gene match. The V gene's germline CDR1 is DFQATT and CDR2 SNEGSKA (reference sequence).

The gene calls are TRBV12-3 or TRBV12-4 and TRBJ1-2; 9 positions agree with TRBD1. The trim removed 5 bases at V and 3 bases at J, leaving 10 bases unmatched. The CDR3 length is 16 residues. The CDR3 reads CASSPGQGAVDYGYTF. CDR3 bases: TGTGCCAGCAGTCCGGGACAGGGAGCGGTTGACTATGGCTACACCTTC.

The V gene is TRBV20-1, the J gene TRBJ2-3; either TRBD1 or TRBD2 may fit D (7 bases each). Per germline, CDR1 DFQATT and CDR2 SNEGSKA (reference sequence). V lost 7 bases and J lost 0, with 17 bases in between. The CDR3 totals 15 residues. The CDR3: CSVRPRGGSTDTQYF. The DNA of the CDR3 is TGCAGTGTTAGGCCCAGGGGGGGAAGCACAGATACGCAGTATTTT.